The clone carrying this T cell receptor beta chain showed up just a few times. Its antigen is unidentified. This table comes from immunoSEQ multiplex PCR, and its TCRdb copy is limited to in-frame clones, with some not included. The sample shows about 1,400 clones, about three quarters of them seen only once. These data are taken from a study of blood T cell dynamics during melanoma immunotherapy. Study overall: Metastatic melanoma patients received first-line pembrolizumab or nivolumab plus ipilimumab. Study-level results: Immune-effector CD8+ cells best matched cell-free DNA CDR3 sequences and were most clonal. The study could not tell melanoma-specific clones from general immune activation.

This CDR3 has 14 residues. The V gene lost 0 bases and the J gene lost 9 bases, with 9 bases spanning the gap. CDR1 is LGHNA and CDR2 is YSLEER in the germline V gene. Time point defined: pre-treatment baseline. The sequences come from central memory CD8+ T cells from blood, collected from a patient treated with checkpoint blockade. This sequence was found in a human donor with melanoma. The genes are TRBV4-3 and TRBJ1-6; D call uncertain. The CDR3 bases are TGCGCCAGCAGCCAAGACAATCTTGGTTCACCCCTCCACTTT. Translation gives CASSQDNLGSPLHF.